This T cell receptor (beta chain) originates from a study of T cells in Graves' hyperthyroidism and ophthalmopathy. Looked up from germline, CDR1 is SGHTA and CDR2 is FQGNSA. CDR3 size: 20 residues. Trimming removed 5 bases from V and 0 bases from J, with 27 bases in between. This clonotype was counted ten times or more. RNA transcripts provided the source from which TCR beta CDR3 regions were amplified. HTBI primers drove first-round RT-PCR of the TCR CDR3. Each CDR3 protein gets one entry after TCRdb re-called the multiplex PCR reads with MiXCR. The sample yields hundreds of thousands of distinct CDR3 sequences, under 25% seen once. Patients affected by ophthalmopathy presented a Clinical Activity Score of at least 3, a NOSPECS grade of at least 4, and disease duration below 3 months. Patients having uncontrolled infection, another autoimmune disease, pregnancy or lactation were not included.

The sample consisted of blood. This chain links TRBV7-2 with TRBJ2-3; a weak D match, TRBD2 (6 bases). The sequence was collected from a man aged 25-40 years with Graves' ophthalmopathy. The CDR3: CASSNPSTGGTVPSTDTQYF. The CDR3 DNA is TGTGCCAGCAGCAACCCGAGTACAGGCGGGACCGTACCGAGCACAGATACGCAGTATTTT.